Sequencing of this TCR beta chain was carried out in a study of regulatory T cells in long-lasting Graves disease. Study results and limitations: TRBV28, TRBJ1-2 and TRBJ2-5 emerged as the favored segments in persistent disease.

The trim removed 1 base at V and 3 bases at J, leaving 9 bases unmatched. The germline V gene has CDR1 DFQATT and CDR2 SNEGSKA (reference sequence). The CDR3 contains 16 residues. Both iRepertoire HTBI primers and Arm-PCR of CDR3 regions were used to build the TCR beta libraries. TCRdb analysed the multiplex PCR reads with MiXCR anew, one entry per CDR3 protein. This repertoire shows roughly 500,000 distinct CDR3 sequences, roughly 14% found once; its top ten account for 10%. Comment on this clonotype: Its specificity is unknown.

The time point denotes: newly diagnosed GD, antithyroid drugs for less than 3 months. Isolated PBMC RNA provided the starting material for the TCR library. This same sample was also taken into another study, of T cells in Graves' hyperthyroidism and ophthalmopathy.

The source was peripheral blood mononuclear cells (PBMCs), collected at new diagnosis, from a patient treated with antithyroid drugs. The chain recombines TRBV20-1 with TRBJ2-3, with 8 bases matching TRBD2. This TCR derives from a man in his thirties or forties with Graves disease. The CDR3 loop is CSARGSREGGTDTQYF. CDR3 sequence (DNA): TGCAGTGCTAGAGGCTCCCGGGAGGGTGGGACAGATACGCAGTATTTT.